Shown below are 10 T cell receptor beta chains from a single sample sequenced in a study of shared clonotypes between healthy human individuals. Some clones are missing from TCRdb's copy, which holds only in-frame ones; the method was immunoSEQ multiplex PCR. The table has a few million clones, approximately 93% seen once. The sequenced material came from naive CD4+ T cells from PBMCs. Subset reported: CD45RA+ positively selected. All receptors come from a young man in good health. Some clones in this sample may be carry-over from other donors' samples.

This clone came up once. This chain links TRBV25-1 with TRBJ2-1; possible D gene TRBD2, 6 bases. The V gene lost 9 bases and the J gene lost 2 bases, with 8 bases spanning the gap. The germline gives CDR1 MGHDK, CDR2 SYGVNS. The CDR3 runs 12 residues. The CDR3: CASRTTYNEQFF. The CDR3, as DNA: TGTGCCAGTCGGACTACCTACAATGAGCAGTTCTTC.

The V gene is TRBV5-1, the J gene TRBJ1-1, with 7 nucleotides matching TRBD1. With 4 bases clipped from V and 5 bases from J, the junction kept 8 bases outside the gene matches. CDR1 and CDR2 (germline): SGHRS, YFSETQ. The CDR3 runs to 14 residues. The CDR3 bases are TGCGCCAGCAGCGTAAGACAGGGAGGTACTGAAGCTTTCTTT. Its translation: CASSVRQGGTEAFF.

The chain links TRBV7-3 to TRBJ1-1; D might be TRBD1 (5 bases). V was clipped by 2 bases and J by 0 bases, with 16 bases between them. Germline assignment: CDR1 SGHTA and CDR2 FQGTGA. The CDR3 is made up of 17 amino acids. The CDR3 nucleotides are TGTGCCAGCAGCTTAGGGAGGGGCCCTGGTCTGAACACTGAAGCTTTCTTT. Translating it yields CASSLGRGPGLNTEAFF.

In nucleotides, the CDR3 is TGTGCCAGCAGCGGGACAGTTAACACTGAAGCTTTCTTT. Its protein product is CASSGTVNTEAFF. The V call is TRBV2, the J call TRBJ1-1; 7 bases align to TRBD1. This CDR3 has 13 residues. The germline V gene has CDR1 SNHLY and CDR2 FYNNEI. Unmatched junction bases numbered 3, after V lost 6 bases and J lost 2 bases.

The chain is built from TRBV5-6 and TRBJ2-3; 14 bases map to TRBD2. This CDR3 has 19 amino acids. V shed 4 bases and J 2 bases; nucleotides not matched to a gene: 12. The V gene's germline CDR1 is SGHDT and CDR2 YYEEEE. The CDR3 nucleotides read TGTGCCAGCAGCGTCGGACTAGCGGGAGGCTTTACCTACACAGATACGCAGTATTTT. This encodes CASSVGLAGGFTYTDTQYF.

The DNA of the CDR3 is TGTGCCTGGAGTTTGGACAGGAATTCACCCCTCCACTTT. This translates into CAWSLDRNSPLHF. The chain carries TRBV30 and TRBJ1-6, with 7 bases aligning to TRBD1. Germline-derived CDR1 and CDR2 are GTSNPN and SVGIG (reference sequence). The ends lost 2 bases at V and 7 bases at J; junction bases unmatched: 2. CDR3 size: 13 residues.

V is TRBV10-1 and J is TRBJ2-7, with TRBD2 as a possible D gene (5 bases). The length of the CDR3 is 15 residues. V gave up 3 bases and J gave up 6 bases, with 18 bases separating them. Germline V gene data show CDR1 as WNHNN and CDR2 as SYGVQD (reference sequence). The CDR3 region has the DNA TGCGCCAGCAGTGAAACTTCCGGGAAATTCGGCGAGCAGTACTTC. Protein product: CASSETSGKFGEQYF.

CDR3 sequence reads: CASSPQPSGRAPFF. CDR3 nucleotides: TGTGCCAGCAGTCCCCAACCTAGCGGGAGGGCCCCGTTCTTC. This sequence joins TRBV28 and TRBJ2-1; TRBD2 matches at 12 bases. The CDR3 has 14 residues. The ends lost 5 bases at V and 15 bases at J; junction bases unmatched: 11. CDR1 and CDR2 from the germline V gene are MDHEN and SYDVKM.

The rearrangement joins TRBV27 to TRBJ1-5; D unresolved. The V end was cut by 6 bases, the J end by 5 bases, with 17 bases between. Germline values: CDR1 MNHEY, CDR2 SMNVEV (reference sequence). CDR3 length: 15 amino acids. CDR3 coding DNA: TGTGCCAGCAGCCCCGACGGTATTTTGGATCAGCCCCAGCATTTT. This translates into CASSPDGILDQPQHF.

The J gene is TRBJ1-1, the V gene TRBV28; possibly TRBD1 for D (5 bases). This CDR3 has 17 residues. CDR1 is MDHEN and CDR2 is SYDVKM in the germline V gene. V lost 6 bases to trimming and J lost 0 bases, with 20 bases between them. For the CDR3, the DNA is TGTGCCAGCAGCCCCGGCGGGGACGGATGGATGAACACTGAAGCTTTCTTT. This encodes CASSPGGDGWMNTEAFF.